The rows below give T cell receptor beta chains drawn from one sample of a study of T cells in Graves' hyperthyroidism and ophthalmopathy. Each CDR3 protein gets one entry after TCRdb re-called the multiplex PCR reads with MiXCR. The sample includes around 300,000 distinct CDR3 sequences, 22% of them seen just once. Sequencing used blood. These receptors came from a man between 25 and 39 years old with Graves' ophthalmopathy. The CDR3 runs from the conserved cysteine through the conserved F or W. D genes are given only for firm matches. Rows may omit the clone size; those that give it use once, few, many or a size class.

j_call	v_call	d_call	clone_size	cdr3_nt	cdr3_aa
TRBJ2-5	TRBV11-2	.	few	TGTGCCAGCAGCTTTGCGGGATGGAAAGAGACCCAGTACTTC	CASSFAGWKETQYF
TRBJ1-1	TRBV5-1	.	.	TGCGCCAGCAGCCATGATAACACTGAAGCTTTCTTT	CASSHDNTEAFF
TRBJ1-5	TRBV11-3	.	.	TGTGCCAGCAGTCCCGTCGATACCAGCAATCAGCCCCAGCATTTT	CASSPVDTSNQPQHF
TRBJ2-1	TRBV12-5	TRBD2	.	TGTGCTAGTGGTTTGGCCCTCCGGGGGGGCTTATCCTTAACTAGCGGGAGACCTGACGATGAGCAGTTCTTC	CASGLALRGGLSLTSGRPDDEQFF
TRBJ1-2	TRBV12-3/TRBV12-4	.	many	TGTGCCAGCAGTTCTCAACAGAAGACTAACTATGGCTACACCTTC	CASSSQQKTNYGYTF
TRBJ1-1	TRBV24-1	.	few	TGTGCCACCAGTGACAATCGGGGTGAAGCTTTCTTT	CATSDNRGEAFF
TRBJ1-5	TRBV7-8	.	few	TGTGCCAGCAGCTTAGTCAGGGGAATGAATCAGCCCCAGCATTTT	CASSLVRGMNQPQHF
TRBJ1-5	TRBV12-3/TRBV12-4	.	many	TGTGCCAGCAGTTTTGACAATCAGCCCCAGCATTTT	CASSFDNQPQHF
TRBJ2-7	TRBV20-1	.	many	TGCAGTGCTAGCGACGGGGGCTCCTACGAGCAGTACTTC	CSASDGGSYEQYF
TRBJ2-1	TRBV27	TRBD1	.	TGTGCCAGCAGGATGGACAGGGGGGATGAGCAGTTCTTC	CASRMDRGDEQFF
TRBJ2-7	TRBV20-1	TRBD2	many	TGCAGTGCCCGGGGAGGGTCCACCTACGAGCAGTACTTC	CSARGGSTYEQYF
TRBJ2-1	TRBV7-3	.	many	TGTGCCAGCAGTCCCCGAGGTAGCGGAGAGCAGTTCTTC	CASSPRGSGEQFF
TRBJ2-2	TRBV5-1	.	.	TGCGCCAGCAGGGCGAATGCCGGAGGCCGGAACACCGGGGAGCTGCTTTTT	CASRANAGGRNTGELLF
TRBJ1-4	TRBV12-3/TRBV12-4	.	few	TGTGCCAGCAGTCCCGGTGGGGGTGTTGAAAAACTGTTTTTT	CASSPGGGVEKLFF
TRBJ2-1	TRBV30	TRBD2	once	TGTGCCTGGAGTGTGCTAGGCAGAGCGGGAGCTGTCACCTACAATGAGCAGTTCTTC	CAWSVLGRAGAVTYNEQFF
TRBJ2-7	TRBV3-1	.	many	TGTGCCAGCAGCCAAGGGGTCAGATCCTACGAGCAGTACTTC	CASSQGVRSYEQYF
TRBJ2-7	TRBV11-2	.	once	TGTGCCAGCAGTTTGCAGCCCAACAGGGACTGGGTCTACGAGCAGTACTTC	CASSLQPNRDWVYEQYF
TRBJ2-1	TRBV24-1	TRBD1	.	TGTGCCACCAGTGATTTGAGGGGACAGGGAAGGGGTGAGCAGTTCTTC	CATSDLRGQGRGEQFF
TRBJ2-4	TRBV10-3	TRBD1	.	TGTGCCATCAGCAAAGACAGGGTTGGTCACATTCAGTACTTC	CAISKDRVGHIQYF
TRBJ1-1	TRBV18	.	many	TGTGCCAGCTCGCCGACAGAGGTATACACTGAAGCTTTCTTT	CASSPTEVYTEAFF
TRBJ1-1	TRBV6-2/TRBV6-3	.	.	TGTGCCAGCAGTTACTCAAGTGGGTTTGAAGCTTTCTTT	CASSYSSGFEAFF
TRBJ2-6	TRBV28	.	many	TGTGCCAGCAGTTCGCCGGCCTCTGGGGCCAACGTCCTGACTTTC	CASSSPASGANVLTF
TRBJ1-5	TRBV6-1	.	many	TGTGCCAGCAGTTCCCGAAATCAGCCCCAGCATTTT	CASSSRNQPQHF
TRBJ2-7	TRBV27	TRBD1	.	TGTGCCAGCCGGACAGGACCTCTCGAGCAGTACTTC	CASRTGPLEQYF
TRBJ2-1	TRBV7-9	TRBD2	few	TGTGCCAGCAGAAGAGGGACTAGCGGGAGTGAGGGCAATGAGCAGTTCTTC	CASRRGTSGSEGNEQFF
TRBJ2-3	TRBV28	.	few	TGTGCCAGCAGTTCCCTCACTAGCCGGTACACAGATACGCAGTATTTT	CASSSLTSRYTDTQYF
TRBJ2-5	TRBV11-2	.	many	TGTGCCAGCAGCTTAAGCCTCGGGGTACCAGAGACCCAGTACTTC	CASSLSLGVPETQYF